This TCR beta chain was sequenced during a study of long-term antiretroviral therapy in people with HIV. Turning to the study itself: The 2015 recommendation for immediate ART came about a decade after the earliest samples.

It was version v3.0 of the immunoSEQ assay that was run at survey level. Sequencing was performed with immunoSEQ multiplex PCR; in TCRdb, only in-frame clones are kept and a portion is missing. Of 8,500 to 9,500 clones listed, over 75% are singletons. CDR1 and CDR2 from the germline V gene are SGHRS and YFSETQ. The CDR3 has 15 amino acids. By its share, this clone is medium-sized. Its antigen remains unknown. One junction end does not reproduce the germline sequence, and a read error may be involved. Findings and limits, study-wide: CDR3 lengths in HIV samples spanned a narrower range than controls. Diversity measured after ART increased yet remained under transplant donor controls. The repertoire was dominated at all time points by clones expanded before ART.

This TCR was sampled from a man aged 25 to 40 with HIV. The chain combines TRBV5-1 with TRBJ2-7, with 7 bases lining up with TRBD2. The sequencing used unsorted PBMCs, collected 0.4 years before starting antiretroviral therapy. The CDR3 sequence is CASSPRSTSSNEQYF. In nucleotides, the CDR3 is TGCGCCAGCAGTCCCCGCTCGACTAGCTCCAACGAGCAGTACTTC. Together with reference TRBV5-1 and TRBJ2-7, the CDR3 gives the full variable domain: KAGVTQTPRYLIKTRGQQVTLSCSPISGHRSVSWYQQTPGQGLQFLFEYFSETQRNKGNFPGRFSGRQFSNSRSEMNVSTLELGDSALYLCASSPRSTSSNEQYFGPGTRLTVT.